This T cell receptor beta chain was profiled in a study of T cell repertoires in cytomegalovirus infection. Across the whole study: CMV infection together with matching HLA type was indicated by public TCR beta signatures.

This CDR3 region has 12 residues. Losses at the gene ends were 9 bases for V and 7 bases for J; bases not matched to a gene: 4. Germline V gene lookup returns CDR1 LNHDA and CDR2 SQIVND (reference sequence). TCRdb re-called the reads through MiXCR, storing one row per CDR3 protein. In the table there are some 230,000 distinct CDR3 sequences, approximately 22% of which are singletons. Regarding the study as a whole: Identification of carriers of CMV plus the relevant HLA was performed using cumulative public TCR beta family frequency. There were HLA-C-restricted CMV-specific TCR beta clonotypes dominating the ex vivo response.

Details on this clonotype: Its antigen is unknown.

Sequencing input: CD8+ T cells from PBMCs. The sequence was obtained from a human donor in good health (CMV status not recorded). Some clones in this sample may be carry-over from other donors' samples. V usage is TRBV19 and J usage is TRBJ1-4; 8 bases fit TRBD1. CDR3 nucleotides: TGTGCCAGGAAGACAGGGGTTGAAAAACTGTTTTTT. Translation: CARKTGVEKLFF.